A selection of T cell receptor beta chains follows, all from one sample in a study of blood T cell repertoires in COVID-19. Data came from immunoSEQ multiplex PCR; TCRdb stores just in-frame clones and leaves some out. In the table there are some 490,000 clones, 80% to 90% of which are singletons. Material for sequencing was PBMCs or T cells enriched from blood (not recorded which). Receptors were obtained from a woman aged 55-75 years who had recovered from COVID-19. The conserved cysteine and the conserved F or W are not part of the CDR3 here. Each record gives: clone size, V gene, J gene, CDR3 protein. Not all rows give a size; the values are once, few, many and, for expanded clones, a class.

NA	TRBV3-1/TRBV3-2	TRBJ1-3	ASSHANTIY
NA	TRBV11-3	TRBJ2-3	ASSPTLIAGGSDTQY
NA	TRBV5-1	TRBJ1-5	ASSLTGGDQPQH
NA	TRBV7-9	TRBJ1-3	ASSIYSGNTIY
NA	TRBV5-1	TRBJ2-2	ASSLNQGGTGELF
NA	TRBV5-1	TRBJ2-3	ASSLHSLAGEGGTQY
NA	TRBV18	TRBJ2-7	ASSPGSSYEQY
NA	TRBV6-4	TRBJ2-1	ASSPGLAALNEQF
few	TRBV6-2/TRBV6-3	TRBJ2-7	ASSDPRDFSGGPPYEQY
NA	TRBV6-5	TRBJ2-3	ASRPTTDTQY
NA	TRBV13	TRBJ2-5	ASSRSGVETQY
few	TRBV28	TRBJ1-2	ASSNSAGGKRGYT
NA	TRBV27	TRBJ1-3	ASSSKSVDLGNTIY
NA	TRBV5-1	TRBJ2-2	ASSFKLTRTGELF
once	TRBV27	TRBJ2-3	ASSFAGGRDTQY
NA	TRBV27	TRBJ2-2	ASSLSRGKAGELF
NA	TRBV5-1	TRBJ1-2	ASSPAAVLYGYT
NA	TRBV7-6	TRBJ1-1	ASSLPWEEGLTSTNTEAF
NA	TRBV5-4	TRBJ1-2	ASSSQGEHGYT
NA	TRBV30	TRBJ1-5	AWSDKGLGGQPQH
NA	TRBV5-1	TRBJ2-4	ASSFSGTSVAKNIQY
NA	TRBV29-1	TRBJ1-3	SASGQGDGNTIY
NA	TRBV2	TRBJ1-3	ASSGGAGNTIY
NA	TRBV4-1	TRBJ1-1	ASSPGQGENTEAF
NA	TRBV27	TRBJ1-1	ASSLFGTGLAEAF
NA	TRBV19	TRBJ1-5	ASSYLPSTGISNQPQH
few	TRBV7-2	TRBJ1-2	ASSLGELYGYT
NA	TRBV4-1	TRBJ1-5	ASSPQGSSNQPQH
NA	TRBV7-8	TRBJ2-1	ASSLRTRGVYNEQF
once	TRBV5-1	TRBJ1-1	ASSRDSNTEAF
NA	TRBV20-1	TRBJ2-1	SASFMAGNEQF
once	TRBV4-1	TRBJ1-1	ASSRATVFMNTEAF
NA	TRBV7-9	TRBJ1-4	ASSLLDRGSANEKLF
NA	TRBV7-8	TRBJ2-5	ASSVWTVETQY
NA	TRBV19	TRBJ1-6	ASSIASWGQGDSPLH
NA	TRBV24-1	TRBJ1-5	ATSDKGRGEIQPQH
NA	TRBV30	TRBJ1-2	AWTLRQGAGST
NA	TRBV4-1	TRBJ1-1	ASSQSRGVGSEAF
once	TRBV5-1	TRBJ2-1	ASSISWTGGNEQF
NA	TRBV9	TRBJ1-2	ASSVKRTGAGYGYT
NA	TRBV7-8	TRBJ2-2	ASSLVQGTGELF
once	TRBV10-3	TRBJ1-1	AISGVGSIWDTEAF
once	TRBV11-2	TRBJ2-1	ASSLGVRTSGGNEQF
NA	TRBV3-1/TRBV3-2	TRBJ1-2	ASSPGTALYGYT
NA	TRBV25-1	TRBJ1-3	ASSQTGSGNTIY